The 9 T cell receptor beta chains listed next were all sequenced from one sample in a study of T cell responses to AZD1222 COVID-19 vaccine (dated by TCRdb to about 2021). The time point tag for this specimen amounts to: baseline before first vaccination. Libraries were prepared through the immunoSEQ multiplex PCR assay. The clones in this table, taken by TCRdb from immuneACCESS, are in-frame only. Not every clone is retained; where verified, under half of the shortfall comes from an unresolved V gene, and the cause of the rest is unknown. The sample table holds around 180,000 clones, of which around 87% were seen once. The biggest ten clones account for 6.9% of the sample. This specimen was peripheral blood, taken on day 0 of AZD1222 vaccination. The receptors derive from an adult in good health.

The chain joins TRBV19 to TRBJ1-6; D unresolved. The germline V gene has CDR1 LNHDA and CDR2 SQIVND (reference sequence). V lost 0 bases and J 2 bases, leaving 11 bases between the germline ends. This CDR3 is built from 17 residues. The CDR3 sequence is CASSIDSRRTYNSPLHF. The CDR3 DNA reads TGTGCCAGTAGTATAGATTCCAGGAGAACCTATAATTCACCCCTCCACTTT.

The V and J genes are TRBV11-1 and TRBJ2-3; D is possibly TRBD1 (6 bases). The CDR3 length is 16 residues. Looked up from germline, CDR1 is SGHAT and CDR2 is FQDESV (reference sequence). The V end lost 3 bases, the J end lost 1 base, and 14 bases lay between the germline ends. The CDR3 here is CASSFQGGTGTDTQYF. In DNA, the CDR3 is TGTGCCAGCAGCTTCCAAGGGGGAACAGGCACAGATACGCAGTATTTT.

This chain connects TRBV10-3 to TRBJ1-2; unclear D gene. From germline, CDR1 is ENHRY and CDR2 SYGVKD. Trimming left V 3 bases short and J 4 bases short, with 18 bases between. The CDR3 runs to 16 residues. CDR3 sequence (DNA): TGTGCCATCAGTGACCCCATTTATGTCTCCCTCTATGGCTACACCTTC. It specifies CAISDPIYVSLYGYTF.

The gene calls are TRBV5-4 and TRBJ2-3; 7 positions match TRBD1. Germline CDR1 and CDR2: SGHNT and YYREEE (reference sequence). V trimming: 5 bases; J trimming: 3 bases; junction bases outside the gene matches: 12. This CDR3 comprises 16 residues. CDR3 protein: CASRVGTAMRTDTQYF. The CDR3, as DNA: TGTGCCAGCAGAGTCGGGACAGCGATGCGGACAGATACGCAGTATTTT. The variable domain in full, with the rest retrieved from reference TRBV5-4 and TRBJ2-3, is ETGVTQSPTHLIKTRGQQVTLRCSSQSGHNTVSWYQQALGQGPQFIFQYYREEENGRGNFPPRFSGLQFPNYSSELNVNALELDDSALYLCASRVGTAMRTDTQYFGPGTRLTVL.

J is TRBJ1-4 and V is TRBV18; no clear D. Trimming cost V 4 bases and J 7 bases, with 16 bases left between them. CDR3 length: 15 amino acids. Germline loops: CDR1 KGHSH, CDR2 LQKENI. CDR3 loop: CASSRPRGGGEKLFF. Written as DNA, the CDR3 is TGTGCCAGCTCACGACCGAGAGGTGGTGGTGAAAAACTGTTTTTT.

The chain joins TRBV5-1 to TRBJ2-5; either TRBD1 or TRBD2 may supply D (6 bases each). The germline V gene has CDR1 SGHRS and CDR2 YFSETQ. This CDR3 comprises 14 residues. V gave up 4 bases and J gave up 0 bases, with 10 bases separating them. CDR3 residues: CASSPRDNQETQYF. The CDR3 bases are TGCGCCAGCAGCCCGCGGGACAACCAAGAGACCCAGTACTTC.

The gene calls are TRBV2 and TRBJ2-5; 12 bases map to TRBD2. This CDR3 spans 15 amino acids. The germline V gene encodes CDR1 SNHLY and CDR2 FYNNEI. Germline trimming cut 2 bases from V and 5 bases from J; bases unmatched to any gene: 3. CDR3 bases: TGTGCCAGCAGTGAAAGGCTAGCGGGGGGGGAGACCCAGTACTTC. Translation gives CASSERLAGGETQYF. Looking up the rest from reference TRBV2 and TRBJ2-5 gives the full variable domain: EPEVTQTPSHQVTQMGQEVILRCVPISNHLYFYWYRQILGQKVEFLVSFYNNEISEKSEIFDDQFSVERPDGSNFTLKIRSTKLEDSAMYFCASSERLAGGETQYFGPGTRLLVL.

The chain is built from TRBV6-4 and TRBJ2-3; 14 nucleotides match TRBD2. Germline trimming cut 3 bases from V and 2 bases from J; bases unmatched to any gene: 1. The germline gives CDR1 MRHNA, CDR2 SNTAGT. CDR3 length: 16 residues. The CDR3 DNA is TGTGCCAGCAGTGAGACTAGCGGGGGGGCCACAGATACGCAGTATTTT. Residues: CASSETSGGATDTQYF.

V and J are TRBV25-1 and TRBJ1-1; D is perhaps TRBD1 (5 bases). CDR1 is MGHDK and CDR2 is SYGVNS in the germline V gene. CDR3 length equals 14 residues. V gave up 5 bases and J gave up 6 bases, with 16 bases separating them. The CDR3: CASSYRGTVAEAFF. In nucleotides, the CDR3 is TGTGCCAGCAGTTATAGAGGGACCGTCGCTGAAGCTTTCTTT.